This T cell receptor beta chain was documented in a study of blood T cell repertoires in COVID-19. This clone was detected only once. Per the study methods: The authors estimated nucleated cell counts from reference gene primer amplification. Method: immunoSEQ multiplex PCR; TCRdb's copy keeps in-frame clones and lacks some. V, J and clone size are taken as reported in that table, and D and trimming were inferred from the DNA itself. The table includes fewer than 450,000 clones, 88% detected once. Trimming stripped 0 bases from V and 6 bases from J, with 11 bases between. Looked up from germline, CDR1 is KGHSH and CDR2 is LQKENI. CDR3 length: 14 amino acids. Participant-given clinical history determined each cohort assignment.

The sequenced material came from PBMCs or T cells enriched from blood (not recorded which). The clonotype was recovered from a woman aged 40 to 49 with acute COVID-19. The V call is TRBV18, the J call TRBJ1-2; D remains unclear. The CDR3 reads CASSPPAGIHGYTF. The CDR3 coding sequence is TGTGCCAGCTCACCACCAGCAGGCATCCATGGCTACACCTTC.